These 9 T cell receptor beta chains were all obtained from the same sample, sequenced in a study of T cells in Graves' hyperthyroidism and ophthalmopathy. TCR beta CDR3 sequences were amplified from RNA transcripts. In the first-round RT-PCR of the TCR CDR3, the HTBI primer set was used. TCRdb redid the calling of the multiplex PCR reads with MiXCR, one entry per CDR3 protein. The sample contains about 620,000 distinct CDR3 sequences, roughly 15% of which appear only once. Sequenced: blood. These receptors came from a woman in her twenties or thirties with Graves' hyperthyroidism.

This clonotype was counted at least ten times. The chain has TRBV29-1 and TRBJ2-7, with TRBD1 matching 9 bases. Germline values: CDR1 SQVTM, CDR2 ANQGSEA. The CDR3 runs 16 residues. V was clipped by 0 bases and J by 3 bases; unmatched bases: 9. The CDR3 protein is CSVEDGSGTGLYEQYF. CDR3 DNA: TGCAGCGTTGAAGATGGGTCCGGGACAGGGCTCTACGAGCAGTACTTC.

The CDR3 protein is CASTGTGDYEQYF. In DNA, the CDR3 is TGTGCCAGTACCGGGACAGGGGATTACGAGCAGTACTTC. V usage is TRBV28 and J usage is TRBJ2-7; 10 nucleotides line up with TRBD1. There are 13 residues in the CDR3. Germline V gene data show CDR1 as MDHEN and CDR2 as SYDVKM. The trim removed 9 bases at V and 4 bases at J, leaving 6 bases unmatched. Using reference TRBV28 and TRBJ2-7 for the parts outside the CDR3, the full variable domain is DVKVTQSSRYLVKRTGEKVFLECVQDMDHENMFWYRQDPGLGLRLIYFSYDVKMKEKGDIPEGYSVSREKKERFSLILESASTNQTSMYLCASTGTGDYEQYFGPGTRLTVT.

Points on this clonotype: A junction end diverges from the germline sequence, so it may reflect a read error. The chain joins TRBV4-1 to TRBJ2-2; 9 nucleotides agree with TRBD2. The CDR3 has 17 residues. Germline values: CDR1 MGHRA, CDR2 YSYEKL. The CDR3 loop reads CASSPLGNSGSTGELFF. CDR3 DNA sequence: TGTGCCAGCAGCCCCCTCGGTAATAGCGGGAGTACCGGGGAGCTGTTTTTT.

This clonotype showed up many times. The V and J genes are TRBV12-3 or TRBV12-4 and TRBJ2-3; TRBD2 agrees at 10 bases. V lost 2 bases and J lost 6; bases outside the gene matches: 11. The length of the CDR3 is 17 residues. The CDR3 loop reads CASSLRGAGGPEDTQYF. CDR3 DNA: TGTGCCAGCAGTTTAAGGGGAGCGGGAGGGCCGGAGGATACGCAGTATTTT.

This clonotype was counted only a few times. The chain employs TRBV6-2 or TRBV6-3 and TRBJ1-5; 10 nucleotides line up with TRBD1. This CDR3 region has 18 residues. V was clipped by 6 bases and J by 2 bases; unmatched bases: 13. Per germline, CDR1 MNHEY and CDR2 SVGEGT. CDR3 bases: TGTGCCAGCAGATCGGGACAGGGGCCGTCTCCGGGCAATCAGCCCCAGCATTTT. It specifies CASRSGQGPSPGNQPQHF.

The genes are TRBV15 and TRBJ2-7; 14 bases are a match to TRBD2. Germline V gene sequence: CDR1 LNHNV, CDR2 YYDKDF (reference sequence). J gave up 6 bases and V 1 base, and 2 bases lay outside the gene matches. This CDR3 region has 15 residues. CDR3 region: CATSRGTSGRSEQYF. The CDR3 DNA sequence: TGTGCCACCAGCAGAGGGACTAGCGGGAGGTCCGAGCAGTACTTC.

The table lists this clonotype with many counts. The chain joins TRBV18 to TRBJ1-4; TRBD1 matches 11 bases. Germline CDR1 is KGHSH and CDR2 is LQKENI. The CDR3 covers 15 residues. Trimming took 2 bases from V and 6 from J; bases not matched to a gene: 2. CDR3 amino acids: CASSPGQGADEKLFF. In DNA form, the CDR3 reads TGTGCCAGCTCACCAGGACAGGGGGCGGATGAAAAACTGTTTTTT.

This clonotype occurred a few times. V usage is TRBV20-1 and J usage is TRBJ1-2; D not resolved. Germline lookup yields CDR1 DFQATT and CDR2 SNEGSKA (reference sequence). The V end was cut by 0 bases, the J end by 3 bases, with 8 bases between. The CDR3 is 13 amino acids. The CDR3 region has the DNA TGCAGTGCTAGAGAAATGGCGGACTATGGCTACACCTTC. This codes for CSAREMADYGYTF.

This clonotype has more than one count but fewer than ten. This sequence joins TRBV13 and TRBJ1-5; possible D gene TRBD1, 6 bases. The germline V gene encodes CDR1 PRHDT and CDR2 FYEKMQ (reference sequence). V lost 5 bases and J 1 base, leaving 18 bases between the germline ends. This CDR3 is built from 17 residues. CDR3 loop: CASSIIAGTTSNQPQHF. Here the CDR3 DNA reads TGTGCCAGCAGCATCATCGCCGGGACAACAAGCAATCAGCCCCAGCATTTT.